The 27 T cell receptor beta chains below were found in one sample sequenced in a study of T cell repertoires in cytomegalovirus infection. TCRdb reprocessed the reads via MiXCR and lists one record per CDR3 protein. The table has some 480,000 distinct CDR3 sequences, about 33% seen once. These TCRs' antigens remain unknown. Material: cultured PBMCs, obtained from culture after CMV antigen stimulation. The receptors here all came from a human donor in good health (CMV status not recorded). Some clones in this sample may be carry-over from other donors' samples.

J is TRBJ1-1 and V is TRBV12-3 or TRBV12-4; 8 positions match TRBD1. Germline trimming cut 7 bases from V and 3 bases from J; bases unmatched to any gene: 4. The length of the CDR3 is 13 residues. The CDR3 sequence is CASTLQGDTEAFF. For the CDR3, the DNA is TGTGCCAGCACGTTACAGGGGGACACTGAAGCTTTCTTT.

The chain uses TRBV10-2 and TRBJ2-5, with D tentatively TRBD2 (5 bases). The CDR3 is made up of 14 amino acids. The germline gives CDR1 WSHSY, CDR2 SAAADI. V shed 6 bases and J shed 5 bases, with 16 bases lying between them. The CDR3 sequence is CASRRALAGETQYF. CDR3 coding DNA: TGCGCCAGCAGACGGGCCTTGGCGGGTGAGACCCAGTACTTC.

This clonotype was counted only a few times. The V and J genes are TRBV19 and TRBJ2-3; D is unclear. The germline CDR1 and CDR2 sequences are LNHDA and SQIVND (reference sequence). V was clipped by 3 bases and J by 1 base, with 11 bases between them. The CDR3 sequence is 15 residues long. DNA for the CDR3: TGTGCCAGTAGTATTGGGGTAGCCGGCACAGATACGCAGTATTTT. Translating it yields CASSIGVAGTDTQYF.

As DNA, the CDR3 is TGTGCCAGCAGTGAGACAGGGTATGGCAATCAGCCCCAGCATTTT. It specifies CASSETGYGNQPQHF. This sequence joins TRBV6-1 and TRBJ1-5; 7 nucleotides align to TRBD1. Trimming removed 3 bases from V and 2 bases from J; junction bases left unmatched: 4. Looked up from germline, CDR1 is MNHNS and CDR2 is SASEGT. The CDR3 is made up of 15 amino acids.

The chain carries TRBV10-2 and TRBJ2-1, with 13 bases identical to TRBD2. V lost 7 bases, J lost 4 bases, and 13 bases stayed unmatched. CDR1 is WSHSY and CDR2 is SAAADI in the germline V gene. The length of the CDR3 is 18 residues. This CDR3 reads CASTRTSGSVGRYNEQFF. CDR3 nucleotides: TGCGCCAGCACCAGGACTAGCGGGAGTGTTGGTCGGTACAATGAGCAGTTCTTC.

The chain employs TRBV4-1 and TRBJ1-5, with 11 bases lining up with TRBD1. Unmatched junction bases numbered 4, after V lost 4 bases and J lost 8 bases. The CDR3 has 14 residues. Germline loops: CDR1 MGHRA, CDR2 YSYEKL. Here the CDR3 reads CASSRTGGREPQHF. The CDR3 DNA sequence: TGCGCCAGCAGCCGGACAGGGGGCAGAGAGCCCCAGCATTTT.

This clonotype has just a few counts. This chain joins TRBV12-3 or TRBV12-4 and TRBJ1-2; 8 nucleotides agree with TRBD1. There are 14 residues in the CDR3. V lost 6 bases to trimming and J lost 6 bases; unmatched junction nucleotides: 9. As DNA, the CDR3 is TGTGCCAGCAGCAACAGGGGGATCCAGGATGGCTACACCTTC. Translation gives CASSNRGIQDGYTF.

V gene TRBV6-2 or TRBV6-3 combines with J gene TRBJ1-1, with no clear D. The CDR3 extends over 11 amino acids. Trimming left V 4 bases short and J 5 bases short, with 5 bases between. Per germline, CDR1 MNHEY and CDR2 SVGEGT. The CDR3 nucleotides read TGTGCCAGCAGTTGGACGACTGAAGCTTTCTTT. This translates into CASSWTTEAFF.

This clonotype has just a few counts. The CDR3 spells CASSPAGDHSGANVLTF. For the CDR3, the DNA is TGTGCCAGCAGCCCCGCGGGGGACCACTCTGGGGCCAACGTCCTGACTTTC. This chain connects TRBV12-3 or TRBV12-4 to TRBJ2-6; 7 nucleotides line up with TRBD2. The CDR3 is 17 amino acids. V was clipped by 6 bases and J by 0 bases; unmatched bases: 8.

The J gene is TRBJ2-1, the V gene TRBV7-2; 7 nucleotides line up with TRBD1. V lost 11 bases and J lost 0; bases outside the gene matches: 7. CDR1 and CDR2 (germline): SGHTA, FQGNSA. This CDR3 has 14 residues. The CDR3 reads CALDRLNSYNEQFF. In DNA form, the CDR3 reads TGTGCCCTGGACAGGTTAAACTCCTACAATGAGCAGTTCTTC. The whole variable domain, filled in from reference TRBV7-2 and TRBJ2-1, reads GAGVSQSPSNKVTEKGKDVELRCDPISGHTALYWYRQSLGQGLEFLIYFQGNSAPDKSGLPSDRFSAERTGGSVSTLTIQRTQQEDSAVYLCALDRLNSYNEQFFGPGTRLTVL.

This sequence joins TRBV5-1 and TRBJ2-1; D may be TRBD1 or TRBD2 (5 bases each). The CDR3 contains 15 residues. The V end lost 4 bases, the J end lost 5 bases, and 16 bases lay between the germline ends. CDR1 and CDR2 (germline): SGHRS, YFSETQ. The CDR3 loop is CASSIWGSRDNEQFF. The CDR3 coding sequence is TGCGCCAGCAGCATCTGGGGGAGTAGAGACAATGAGCAGTTCTTC. Variable domain in full (rest from reference TRBV5-1 and TRBJ2-1): KAGVTQTPRYLIKTRGQQVTLSCSPISGHRSVSWYQQTPGQGLQFLFEYFSETQRNKGNFPGRFSGRQFSNSRSEMNVSTLELGDSALYLCASSIWGSRDNEQFFGPGTRLTVL.

In its sample, this clonotype was seen a few times. CDR3 region: CASSSPGGGPRETQYF. The CDR3 nucleotides are TGTGCCAGCAGCTCCCCTGGGGGAGGGCCAAGAGAGACCCAGTACTTC. The chain recombines TRBV7-2 with TRBJ2-5, with TRBD2 identical over 7 bases. The CDR3 consists of 16 residues. J lost 4 bases, V lost 4 bases, and 12 bases had no gene match. Germline V lookup: CDR1 SGHTA, CDR2 FQGNSA.

The chain employs TRBV11-2 and TRBJ2-4; 12 bases fit TRBD2. Germline loops: CDR1 SGHAT, CDR2 FQNNGV. This CDR3 region has 16 residues. Trimming at V came to 4 bases and at J to 9 bases, leaving 10 bases not matched to a gene. The CDR3 protein is CASSSAPSGRGGIQYF. The DNA for the CDR3 is TGTGCCAGCAGCTCTGCACCTAGCGGGAGGGGTGGCATTCAGTACTTC.

This clonotype was found a few times. The J gene is TRBJ2-3, the V gene TRBV10-3; 12 bases fit TRBD1. The CDR3 sequence is 16 residues long. Germline V gene sequence: CDR1 ENHRY, CDR2 SYGVKD. With V trimmed by 6 bases and J by 9 bases, 13 bases remained unmatched. CDR3 sequence: CAIRAGGGQGAETQYF. The CDR3 region has the DNA TGTGCCATCAGGGCCGGAGGGGGACAGGGGGCTGAGACGCAGTATTTT.

This clonotype was recorded a few times. The CDR3 here is CASSLVGPGAIQETQYF. The CDR3 nucleotides are TGTGCCAGCAGCTTAGTGGGACCGGGGGCAATCCAAGAGACCCAGTACTTC. This chain uses TRBV7-2 with TRBJ2-5; D tentatively reads TRBD1 or TRBD2 (6 bases each). From germline, CDR1 is SGHTA and CDR2 FQGNSA. The length of the CDR3 is 17 residues. V was pared by 1 base and J by 1 base, with 16 bases between. Filled out from reference TRBV7-2 and TRBJ2-5, the complete variable domain reads GAGVSQSPSNKVTEKGKDVELRCDPISGHTALYWYRQSLGQGLEFLIYFQGNSAPDKSGLPSDRFSAERTGGSVSTLTIQRTQQEDSAVYLCASSLVGPGAIQETQYFGPGTRLLVL.

The chain uses TRBV28 and TRBJ2-7, with D possibly TRBD1 on 6 matching bases. CDR3 size: 15 residues. V was cut by 4 bases and J by 2 bases, with 15 bases left in between. Germline V lookup: CDR1 MDHEN, CDR2 SYDVKM. The chain's CDR3 is CASSSPQTGTYEQYF. For the CDR3, the DNA is TGTGCCAGCAGTTCCCCTCAGACAGGAACCTACGAGCAGTACTTC.

V is TRBV20-1 and J is TRBJ1-6; D remains ambiguous. This CDR3 is 14 amino acids long. In germline, CDR1 is DFQATT, CDR2 SNEGSKA (reference sequence). The V and J ends lost 1 base and 3 bases respectively, with 7 bases between them. The CDR3 loop reads CSARVGYYNSPLHF. In DNA, the CDR3 is TGCAGTGCTAGAGTCGGTTACTATAATTCACCCCTCCACTTT.

This clonotype was found a few times. This chain links TRBV27 with TRBJ1-1; 7 nucleotides match TRBD1. The CDR3 totals 15 residues. Looked up from germline, CDR1 is MNHEY and CDR2 is SMNVEV (reference sequence). V shed 6 bases and J 1 base; nucleotides not matched to a gene: 8. The CDR3 region is CASSDRDDANTEAFF. In DNA, the CDR3 is TGTGCCAGCAGCGACAGGGATGATGCGAACACTGAAGCTTTCTTT.

This clonotype was detected only a few times. The chain has TRBV12-3 or TRBV12-4 and TRBJ2-2, with 8 bases that match TRBD2. The ends lost 7 bases at V and 3 bases at J; junction bases unmatched: 7. The CDR3 consists of 15 residues. CDR3 DNA sequence: TGTGCCAGCATCTTGATCGGGAGGGACACCGGGGAGCTGTTTTTT. Translation gives CASILIGRDTGELFF.

The chain combines TRBV6-1 with TRBJ2-1; D not resolved. Per the germline V gene, CDR1 is MNHNS and CDR2 is SASEGT. The CDR3 extends over 14 amino acids. Trimming shortened V by 6 bases and J by 6 bases, and 15 bases separated the two germline ends. This CDR3 is CASSDTWAFNEQFF. CDR3 nucleotide sequence: TGTGCCAGCAGCGATACCTGGGCCTTCAATGAGCAGTTCTTC.

Ten or more counts support this clonotype. The V call is TRBV12-3 or TRBV12-4, the J call TRBJ2-1; D perhaps matches TRBD2 (6 bases). The CDR3 is 15 amino acids. V lost 5 bases, J lost 4 bases, and 15 bases lay in between. CDR3 coding DNA: TGTGCCAGCAGTCCCCCCCTAGCGAGATACAATGAGCAGTTCTTC. Protein product: CASSPPLARYNEQFF.

This clonotype has just one count. The chain employs TRBV6-1 and TRBJ2-3, with 11 nucleotides matching TRBD2. CDR3 length: 14 amino acids. The ends lost 8 bases at V and 4 bases at J; junction bases unmatched: 5. Germline loops: CDR1 MNHNS, CDR2 SASEGT. Here the CDR3 reads CASRLAGFPDTQYF. CDR3 in DNA: TGTGCCAGCCGACTAGCGGGATTTCCAGATACGCAGTATTTT.

The chain employs TRBV19 and TRBJ2-5; 11 nucleotides align to TRBD2. This CDR3 contains 14 residues. In germline, CDR1 is LNHDA, CDR2 SQIVND (reference sequence). J was trimmed by 6 bases and V by 6 bases; bases with no gene match: 6. CDR3 protein: CASSGTSGIKTQYF. The DNA for the CDR3 is TGTGCCAGTAGCGGGACTAGCGGAATAAAGACCCAGTACTTC.

This clonotype was seen at least ten times. The chain couples TRBV7-9 to TRBJ2-1; perhaps TRBD1 as D (6 bases). This CDR3 has 14 amino acids. Looked up from germline, CDR1 is SEHNR and CDR2 is FQNEAQ (reference sequence). V gave up 8 bases and J gave up 0 bases, with 11 bases separating them. The DNA of the CDR3 is TGTGCCAGCGGAAACAGGGACTCCTACAATGAGCAGTTCTTC. It encodes CASGNRDSYNEQFF.

In nucleotides, the CDR3 is TGTGCCAGCAGCGCTAGCGGGAGGCCCTCAAATGAGCAGTTCTTC. It yields the protein CASSASGRPSNEQFF. The chain couples TRBV5-6 to TRBJ2-1; 11 positions agree with TRBD2. Germline V CDR1 and CDR2: SGHDT, YYEEEE. The CDR3 is made up of 15 amino acids. Trimming took 4 bases from V and 7 from J; bases not matched to a gene: 7.

The rearrangement uses TRBV12-3 or TRBV12-4 and TRBJ2-4; a weak D match, TRBD1 (6 bases). V lost 0 bases and J lost 15, with 12 bases in between. The CDR3 extends over 12 amino acids. CDR3 loop: CASSLAQGSTYF. The CDR3 region has the DNA TGTGCCAGCAGTTTAGCGCAGGGGTCAACGTACTTC.

The rearrangement uses TRBV12-3 or TRBV12-4 and TRBJ2-2; D gene uncertain. Deletions cut 6 bases from V and 2 bases from J, with 7 bases between. The CDR3 length is 13 residues. CDR3 DNA sequence: TGTGCCAGCAGCCCAAAAAACACCGGGGAGCTGTTTTTT. Its translation is CASSPKNTGELFF.